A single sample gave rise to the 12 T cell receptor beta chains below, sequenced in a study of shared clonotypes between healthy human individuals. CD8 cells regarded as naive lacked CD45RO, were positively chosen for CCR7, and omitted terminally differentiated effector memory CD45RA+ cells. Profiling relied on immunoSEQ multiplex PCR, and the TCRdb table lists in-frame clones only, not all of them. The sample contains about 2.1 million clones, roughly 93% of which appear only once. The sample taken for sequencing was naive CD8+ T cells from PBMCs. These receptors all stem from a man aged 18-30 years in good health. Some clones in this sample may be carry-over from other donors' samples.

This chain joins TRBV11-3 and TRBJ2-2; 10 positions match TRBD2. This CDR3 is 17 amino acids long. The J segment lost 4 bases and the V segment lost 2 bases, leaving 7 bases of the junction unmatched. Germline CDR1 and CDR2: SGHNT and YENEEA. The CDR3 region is CASSLLPSGSFTGELFF. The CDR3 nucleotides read TGTGCCAGCAGCTTACTCCCTAGCGGGAGTTTCACCGGGGAGCTGTTTTTT.

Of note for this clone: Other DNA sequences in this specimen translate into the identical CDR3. For the CDR3, the DNA is TGTGCCAGCAGTTTCTTCACAGATACGCAGTATTTT. Amino acid sequence: CASSFFTDTQYF. The chain links TRBV28 to TRBJ2-3; the D is unclear. CDR3 size: 12 residues. Trimming took off 3 bases at V and 2 bases at J, with 3 bases between the two ends. Germline CDR1 MDHEN, CDR2 SYDVKM.

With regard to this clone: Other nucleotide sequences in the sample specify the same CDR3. The CDR3 DNA follows: TGTGCCAGCAGTTTGCTAGGGAATCAGCCCCAGCATTTT. Its translation: CASSLLGNQPQHF. This chain joins TRBV28 and TRBJ1-5; no clear D. Per germline, CDR1 MDHEN and CDR2 SYDVKM. Deletions cut 3 bases from V and 4 bases from J, with 7 bases between. The CDR3 is 13 residues long.

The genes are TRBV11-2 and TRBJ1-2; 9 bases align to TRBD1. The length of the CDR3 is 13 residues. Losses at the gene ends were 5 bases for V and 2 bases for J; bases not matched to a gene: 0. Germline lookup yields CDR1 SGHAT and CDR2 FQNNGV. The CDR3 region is CASSGTGNYGYTF. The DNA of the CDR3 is TGTGCCAGCAGCGGGACAGGGAACTATGGCTACACCTTC.

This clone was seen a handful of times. The CDR3, as DNA: TGTGCCAGCAGCGTCGGGGGGGTGACTGAAGCTTTCTTT. As protein: CASSVGGVTEAFF. V gene TRBV16 combines with J gene TRBJ1-1; the D gene is possibly TRBD1 (5 bases). Trimming stripped 5 bases from V and 5 bases from J, with 12 bases between. Per germline, CDR1 KGHSY and CDR2 FQNENV. The CDR3 covers 13 residues.

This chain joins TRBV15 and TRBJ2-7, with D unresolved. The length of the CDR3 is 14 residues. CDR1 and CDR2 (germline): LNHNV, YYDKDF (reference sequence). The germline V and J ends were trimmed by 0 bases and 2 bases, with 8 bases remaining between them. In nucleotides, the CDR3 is TGTGCCACCAGCAGAGAAAGGTTCGCCTACGAGCAGTACTTC. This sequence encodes CATSRERFAYEQYF.

CDR3 protein: CASSSRQQGPRGNEQFF. The CDR3 coding sequence is TGTGCCAGCAGCTCCCGTCAACAGGGCCCGAGGGGCAATGAGCAGTTCTTC. The rearrangement links TRBV7-9 to TRBJ2-1; tentative D call: TRBD1 (6 bases). V lost 4 bases, J lost 6 bases, and 22 bases lay in between. Germline V gene sequence: CDR1 SEHNR, CDR2 FQNEAQ (reference sequence). The length of the CDR3 is 17 residues.

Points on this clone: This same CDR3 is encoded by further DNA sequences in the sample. The CDR3 DNA sequence: TGTGCCAGCAGCCCCGGAGGGCGGGAGCAGTACTTC. Translated, it gives CASSPGGREQYF. This sequence joins TRBV9 and TRBJ2-7; a possible D gene is TRBD2 (6 bases). This CDR3 is built from 12 residues. The germline V gene has CDR1 SGDLS and CDR2 YYNGEE. V lost 4 bases, J lost 7 bases, and 12 bases lay in between.

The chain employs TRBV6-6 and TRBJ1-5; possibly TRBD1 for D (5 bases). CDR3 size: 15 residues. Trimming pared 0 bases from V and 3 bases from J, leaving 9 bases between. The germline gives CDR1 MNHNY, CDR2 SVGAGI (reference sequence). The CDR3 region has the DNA TGTGCCAGCAGTTACTCACGAGGGGACAATCAGCCCCAGCATTTT. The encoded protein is CASSYSRGDNQPQHF.

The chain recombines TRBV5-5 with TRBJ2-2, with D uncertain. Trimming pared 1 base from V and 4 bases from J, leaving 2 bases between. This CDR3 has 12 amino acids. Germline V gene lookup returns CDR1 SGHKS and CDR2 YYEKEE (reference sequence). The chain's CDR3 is CASSLLTGELFF. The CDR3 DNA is TGTGCCAGCAGCTTGCTCACCGGGGAGCTGTTTTTT.

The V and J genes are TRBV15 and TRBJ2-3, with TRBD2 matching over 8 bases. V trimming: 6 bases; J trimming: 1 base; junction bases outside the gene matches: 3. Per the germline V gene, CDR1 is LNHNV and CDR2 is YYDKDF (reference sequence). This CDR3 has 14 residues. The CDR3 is CATRAGEGTDTQYF. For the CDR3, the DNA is TGTGCCACCAGAGCGGGAGAGGGCACAGATACGCAGTATTTT. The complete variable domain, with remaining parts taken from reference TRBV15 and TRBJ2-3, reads DAMVIQNPRYQVTQFGKPVTLSCSQTLNHNVMYWYQQKSSQAPKLLFHYYDKDFNNEADTPDNFQSRRPNTSFCFLDIRSPGLGDTAMYLCATRAGEGTDTQYFGPGTRLTVL.

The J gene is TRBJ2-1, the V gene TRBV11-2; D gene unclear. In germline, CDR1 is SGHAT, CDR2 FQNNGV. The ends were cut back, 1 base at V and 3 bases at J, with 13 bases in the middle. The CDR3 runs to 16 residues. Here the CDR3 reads CASSLGTEQDYNEQFF. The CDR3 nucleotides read TGTGCCAGCAGCTTAGGAACGGAACAAGACTACAATGAGCAGTTCTTC. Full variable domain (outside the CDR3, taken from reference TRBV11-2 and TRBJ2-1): EAGVAQSPRYKIIEKRQSVAFWCNPISGHATLYWYQQILGQGPKLLIQFQNNGVVDDSQLPKDRFSAERLKGVDSTLKIQPAKLEDSAVYLCASSLGTEQDYNEQFFGPGTRLTVL.